These 21 T cell receptor beta chains were all obtained from the same sample, sequenced in a study of T cells after yellow fever vaccination. MiXCR, run by TCRdb on the 5' RACE reads, gives a single entry per CDR3 protein. The sample consists of about 220,000 distinct CDR3 sequences, approximately 3% of them appearing once. Specimen: CD4+ T cells sorted from PBMCs, collected 10 days after the yellow fever booster vaccination. All receptors come from a man between 18 and 35 years old who received the YFV17D yellow fever vaccine.

The rearrangement joins TRBV20-1 to TRBJ2-3; 11 bases are shared with TRBD2. This CDR3 comprises 14 residues. Germline CDR1 reads DFQATT; CDR2 reads SNEGSKA (reference sequence). Trimming at V came to 2 bases and at J to 6 bases, leaving 4 bases not matched to a gene. The CDR3 region has the DNA TGCAGTGCTAGAACTAGCGGGGGAATGGATACGCAGTATTTT. Its protein product is CSARTSGGMDTQYF.

The CDR3 coding sequence is TGCGCCAGCAGCGACCCAAGGTCCGGAGAGACCCAGTACTTC. It translates to CASSDPRSGETQYF. V usage is TRBV5-1 and J usage is TRBJ2-5, with D unresolved. Looked up from germline, CDR1 is SGHRS and CDR2 is YFSETQ. Trimming left V 4 bases short and J 4 bases short, with 14 bases between. This CDR3 is built from 14 residues. Full variable domain (rest looked up from reference TRBV5-1 and TRBJ2-5): KAGVTQTPRYLIKTRGQQVTLSCSPISGHRSVSWYQQTPGQGLQFLFEYFSETQRNKGNFPGRFSGRQFSNSRSEMNVSTLELGDSALYLCASSDPRSGETQYFGPGTRLLVL.

This rearrangement joins TRBV12-3 or TRBV12-4 to TRBJ2-5; no clear D. There are 13 residues in the CDR3. The V and J ends lost 8 bases and 5 bases respectively, with 15 bases between them. The CDR3 DNA reads TGTGCCAGCCGACCCTTCATCGGGGAGACCCAGTACTTC. Encoded protein: CASRPFIGETQYF.

This clonotype was seen repeatedly, ten times or more. The J gene is TRBJ1-1, the V gene TRBV7-9; TRBD1 matches 10 bases. Looked up from germline, CDR1 is SEHNR and CDR2 is FQNEAQ (reference sequence). The ends lost 5 bases at V and 7 bases at J; junction bases unmatched: 7. The CDR3 has 14 residues. This chain's CDR3 is CASSPGTGENEAFF. Here the CDR3 DNA reads TGTGCCAGCAGCCCCGGGACAGGGGAAAATGAAGCTTTCTTT.

For the CDR3, the DNA is TGCAGTGCTAGATCCGGCCGGGGTGTTCGAGAGACCCAGTACTTC. Translating gives CSARSGRGVRETQYF. The chain recombines TRBV20-1 with TRBJ2-5; weak D call: TRBD2 (5 bases). This CDR3 has 15 amino acids. Trimming stripped 2 bases from V and 4 bases from J, with 17 bases between. In germline, CDR1 is DFQATT, CDR2 SNEGSKA (reference sequence).

This clonotype was counted between two and nine times. This sequence joins TRBV4-3 and TRBJ1-2; 9 positions agree with TRBD1. J gave up 8 bases and V 0 bases, and 7 bases lay outside the gene matches. Germline V gene lookup returns CDR1 LGHNA and CDR2 YSLEER. The CDR3 has 15 residues. The CDR3 nucleotides are TGCGCCAGCAGCCAAGAAGGGACAGGGCCGTGGGGCTACACCTTC. It encodes CASSQEGTGPWGYTF.

This clonotype was counted a few times. The chain combines TRBV3-1 with TRBJ2-7, with 9 bases that match TRBD1. The CDR3 sequence is 15 residues long. V lost 1 base and J lost 2; bases outside the gene matches: 3. CDR1 and CDR2 (germline): LGHDT, YNNKEL (reference sequence). The DNA of the CDR3 is TGTGCCAGCAGCCAAGCGACAGGGGGTACCTACGAGCAGTACTTC. Amino acid sequence: CASSQATGGTYEQYF.

In its sample, this clonotype was seen many times. The chain recombines TRBV7-2 with TRBJ2-1; tentative D call: TRBD2 (6 bases). Trimming cost V 3 bases and J 9 bases, with 15 bases left between them. The CDR3 extends over 14 amino acids. The germline gives CDR1 SGHTA, CDR2 FQGNSA. CDR3 sequence (DNA): TGTGCCAGCAGCTTTACGTGGGACTTGGGTGAGCAGTTCTTC. Translated, it gives CASSFTWDLGEQFF.

This clonotype was observed a few times. V is TRBV4-3 and J is TRBJ2-1; D is unclear. CDR3 length: 14 amino acids. Trimming left V 0 bases short and J 9 bases short, with 12 bases between. The germline CDR1 and CDR2 sequences are LGHNA and YSLEER. This CDR3 is CASSQDAIDGEQFF. As DNA, the CDR3 is TGCGCCAGCAGCCAAGATGCGATAGACGGTGAGCAGTTCTTC.

This clonotype has a count of ten or more. The V gene is TRBV23-1, the J gene TRBJ2-1; D remains unclear. TRBV23-1 is reported as an ORF; its role is uncertain. This CDR3 is 15 amino acids long. The V end lost 2 bases, the J end lost 2 bases, and 10 bases lay between the germline ends. This CDR3 reads CASSQAGPTYNEQFF. For the CDR3, the DNA is TGCGCCAGCAGTCAAGCAGGCCCTACCTACAATGAGCAGTTCTTC.

This clonotype was recorded many times. This chain uses TRBV7-6 with TRBJ2-2; TRBD1 agrees at 8 bases. V shed 6 bases, J shed 3 bases, and the junction held 6 bases outside the gene matches. The V gene's germline CDR1 is SGHVS and CDR2 FNYEAQ. There are 15 residues in the CDR3. CDR3 in DNA: TGTGCCAGCAGATCCGGACAGGGCTACACCGGGGAGCTGTTTTTT. Translation: CASRSGQGYTGELFF.

Only a few counts were recorded for this clonotype. The chain has TRBV4-3 and TRBJ1-2; D is ambiguous. The V end lost 2 bases, the J end lost 4 bases, and 11 bases lay between the germline ends. The germline V gene has CDR1 LGHNA and CDR2 YSLEER. The CDR3 length is 14 residues. Here the CDR3 reads CASSQPGAGYGYTF. The CDR3 bases are TGCGCCAGCAGCCAACCAGGCGCCGGCTATGGCTACACCTTC.

In its sample, this clonotype was seen a few times. The chain joins TRBV7-2 to TRBJ1-5; TRBD1 might be the D (6 bases). This CDR3 contains 14 residues. Trimming left V 5 bases short and J 7 bases short, with 15 bases between. The germline gives CDR1 SGHTA, CDR2 FQGNSA. CDR3 sequence reads: CASSAGQQGQPQHF. The CDR3 bases are TGTGCCAGCAGCGCTGGACAGCAAGGGCAGCCCCAGCATTTT.

CDR3 DNA sequence: TGTGCCAGCAGCTTAGGGCCGGTTAATAATGAGCAGTTCTTC. Protein sequence: CASSLGPVNNEQFF. The chain recombines TRBV7-2 with TRBJ2-1; the D is unclear. CDR1 SGHTA and CDR2 FQGNSA come from the germline V gene. Between the trimmed V and J ends, which lost 1 base and 7 bases, there was a span of 11 bases. This CDR3 has 14 amino acids.

This sequence joins TRBV6-6 and TRBJ2-1; D is uncertain. This CDR3 has 14 residues. The germline gives CDR1 MNHNY, CDR2 SVGAGI (reference sequence). The V end lost 2 bases, the J end lost 5 bases, and 10 bases lay between the germline ends. This CDR3 is CASSYSDTHNEQFF. DNA of the CDR3: TGTGCCAGCAGTTACAGTGACACACACAATGAGCAGTTCTTC.

The chain uses TRBV5-1 and TRBJ1-1; D is unclear. V lost 0 bases and J lost 5, with 14 bases in between. The CDR3 spans 15 residues. In germline, CDR1 is SGHRS, CDR2 YFSETQ. For the CDR3, the DNA is TGCGCCAGCAGCTTGGATCCGGGGATGGGGACTGAAGCTTTCTTT. Its protein product is CASSLDPGMGTEAFF.

This clonotype was seen many times. The V call is TRBV7-8, the J call TRBJ1-5, with D possibly being TRBD1 (5 bases). The germline V and J ends were trimmed by 4 bases and 2 bases, with 15 bases remaining between them. This CDR3 region has 16 residues. Germline V CDR1 and CDR2: SGHVS, FQNEAQ. CDR3 amino acids: CASSSQGIRRNQPQHF. In nucleotides, the CDR3 is TGTGCCAGCAGCTCCCAGGGAATTCGACGCAATCAGCCCCAGCATTTT.

This clonotype showed up many times. CDR3 protein: CASSGDIVGYTF. In DNA form, the CDR3 reads TGCGCCAGCAGCGGGGACATCGTTGGCTACACCTTC. V usage is TRBV5-1 and J usage is TRBJ1-2; D might be TRBD1 (6 bases). Germline V gene lookup returns CDR1 SGHRS and CDR2 YFSETQ. The CDR3 totals 12 residues. Trimming pared 4 bases from V and 7 bases from J, leaving 11 bases between.

This clonotype was seen at least ten times. This rearrangement joins TRBV7-9 to TRBJ2-1, with a possible D match to TRBD1 (6 bases). CDR1 SEHNR and CDR2 FQNEAQ come from the germline V gene (reference sequence). Trimming left V 7 bases short and J 9 bases short, with 16 bases between. The CDR3 is 13 amino acids. In DNA form, the CDR3 reads TGTGCCAGCACTCTCCAACAGGGTATTGAGCAGTTCTTC. Encoded protein: CASTLQQGIEQFF.

In its sample, this clonotype was seen many times. This chain links TRBV5-5 with TRBJ2-2; 7 bases line up with TRBD1. The V gene's germline CDR1 is SGHKS and CDR2 YYEKEE (reference sequence). The length of the CDR3 is 15 residues. The V and J ends lost 7 bases and 4 bases, in that order; junction bases with no gene match: 10. CDR3 sequence reads: CASWETGRSTGELFF. CDR3 DNA: TGTGCCAGCTGGGAGACAGGGCGCTCCACCGGGGAGCTGTTTTTT.

The table lists this clonotype with a few counts. The chain joins TRBV5-4 to TRBJ2-3; 13 nucleotides match TRBD2. Germline CDR1 and CDR2: SGHNT and YYREEE (reference sequence). CDR3 length: 14 residues. The V segment lost 4 bases and the J segment 6 bases; nucleotides outside the gene matches: 2. The CDR3: CASSGGLAGDTQYF. The CDR3 DNA sequence: TGTGCCAGCAGCGGGGGACTAGCGGGGGATACGCAGTATTTT.